This is a list of T cell receptor beta chains from one sample in a study of graft-versus-host responses after intestinal transplantation. Libraries were prepared by immunoSEQ multiplex PCR; TCRdb keeps only in-frame clonotypes and omits some of them. There are about 39,000 clones in the sample; 80% to 95% occur only once, and 3.6% lies in the top ten. This material consisted of PBMCs, taken 734 days after intestinal transplantation. The receptors were gathered from a human patient who received an intestinal transplant, so some T cells may come from the graft donor. Each CDR3 is given with its conserved first and last residue. A D gene is named only where the DNA matches it firmly. Expanded clones are given a class, and other clones once, few, many or no size at all.

v_gene	d_gene	j_gene	abundance	CDR3aa	CDR3nt
TRBV7-2	NA	TRBJ1-5	NA	CASSFSNWEPQHF	TGTGCCAGCAGCTTCTCTAATTGGGAGCCCCAGCATTTT
TRBV7-2	NA	TRBJ2-3	few	CASSLVADTQYF	TGTGCCAGCAGCTTAGTGGCAGATACGCAGTATTTT
TRBV5-4	NA	TRBJ1-4	NA	CASSPGGATNEKLFF	TGTGCCAGCAGCCCGGGGGGGGCAACTAATGAAAAACTGTTTTTT
TRBV7-6	NA	TRBJ2-1	NA	CASSLDGGEQFF	TGTGCCAGCAGCTTAGATGGGGGTGAGCAGTTCTTC
TRBV2	TRBD2	TRBJ2-1	NA	CASSRLAGGHINEQFF	TGTGCCAGCAGTAGACTAGCGGGGGGGCATATCAATGAGCAGTTCTTC
TRBV7-9	TRBD1	TRBJ2-7	NA	CASSLAGTDDYEQYF	TGTGCCAGCAGCTTAGCGGGGACAGACGACTACGAGCAGTACTTC
TRBV28	TRBD1	TRBJ2-3	NA	CASGRDRATVDTQYF	TGTGCCAGTGGGCGGGACAGGGCTACAGTAGATACGCAGTATTTT
TRBV7-9	TRBD1	TRBJ2-4	NA	CASSYGQGKSKNIQYF	TGTGCCAGCAGCTACGGACAGGGTAAGTCCAAAAACATTCAGTACTTC
TRBV11-3	TRBD1	TRBJ2-7	NA	CASSLGTDYEQYF	TGTGCCAGCAGCCTCGGGACAGACTACGAGCAGTACTTC
TRBV27	TRBD1	TRBJ1-1	NA	CASSTGTLNTEAFF	TGTGCCAGCTCGACAGGGACCTTGAACACTGAAGCTTTCTTT
TRBV6-1	TRBD1	TRBJ1-5	few	CASSEADGQGNQPQHF	TGTGCCAGCAGTGAAGCAGACGGACAGGGCAATCAGCCCCAGCATTTT
TRBV28	NA	TRBJ2-2	NA	CASIEGANTGELFF	TGTGCCAGCATCGAGGGTGCAAACACCGGGGAGCTGTTTTTT
TRBV5-6	NA	TRBJ1-4	NA	CASSLNRAGVNEKLFF	TGTGCCAGCAGCTTGAATCGGGCAGGCGTAAATGAAAAACTGTTTTTT
TRBV7-9	NA	TRBJ1-2	NA	CASSLGSEGYDGYTF	TGTGCCAGCAGCTTGGGCTCCGAAGGGTACGATGGCTACACCTTC
TRBV9	NA	TRBJ2-3	NA	CASSPIVNSDTQYF	TGTGCCAGCAGCCCTATTGTCAATTCAGATACGCAGTATTTT
TRBV14	NA	TRBJ2-2	NA	CASSQDAPGYTGELFF	TGTGCCAGCAGCCAAGATGCGCCAGGGTACACCGGGGAGCTGTTTTTT
TRBV14	TRBD2	TRBJ2-5	NA	CASSQLSGNILGTQYF	TGTGCCAGCAGCCAGCTTAGCGGGAATATTTTAGGGACCCAGTACTTC
TRBV9	NA	TRBJ1-3	NA	CASSTSGNTIYF	TGTGCCAGCAGCACATCCGGAAACACCATATATTTT
TRBV15	TRBD1	TRBJ2-2	NA	CATSRVEQGAGHRGAVF	TGTGCCACCAGCAGAGTAGAACAGGGGGCCGGTCACCGGGGAGCTGTTTTT
TRBV7-9	NA	TRBJ2-3	NA	CASSPSGSDTQYF	TGTGCCAGCAGCCCCTCAGGGTCCGATACGCAGTATTTT
TRBV29-1	NA	TRBJ2-7	NA	CSVAGGLAYEQYF	TGCAGCGTTGCGGGTGGTCTAGCCTACGAGCAGTACTTC
TRBV6-5	TRBD1	TRBJ2-7	NA	CASSAQGQARYEQYF	TGTGCCAGCAGTGCACAGGGACAGGCCCGGTACGAGCAGTACTTC
TRBV29-1	NA	TRBJ2-1	NA	CSGGLNPNEQFF	TGCAGCGGGGGGCTTAACCCCAATGAGCAGTTCTTC
TRBV13	TRBD1	TRBJ2-5	NA	CASRTGGGTQYF	TGTGCCAGCAGGACAGGGGGTGGTACCCAGTACTTC
TRBV2	NA	TRBJ2-5	NA	CASRRLLQGRQETQYF	TGTGCCAGCAGAAGACTACTACAGGGTCGACAAGAGACCCAGTACTTC